The text below deals with one T cell receptor beta chain. Study processing details: Amplification of reference gene primers provided the estimated nucleated cell counts. Measured with immunoSEQ multiplex PCR; TCRdb has only the in-frame clones, and not every one. D and trimming were read from the DNA, whereas the V and J calls and clone size are those reported in that table. The sample consists of around 77,000 clones, around 83% of them appearing once. These data are taken from a study of blood T cell repertoires in COVID-19. About the study: Samples of COVID-19 (acute and convalescent) were obtained from the United States, Italy and Spain. T cells, B-cell-depleted T cells, or PBMCs supplied cDNA or gDNA.

Sample: peripheral blood. This sequence originates from a man aged 25-40 years with COVID-19, enrolled during active disease.

This CDR3 reads CASSQTGSNQPQHF. Here the CDR3 DNA reads TGTGCCAGCTCACAGACAGGGTCGAATCAGCCCCAGCATTTT. The chain employs TRBV18 and TRBJ1-5; 7 nucleotides line up with TRBD1. The CDR3 extends over 14 amino acids. CDR1 and CDR2 (germline): KGHSH, LQKENI. J lost 4 bases, V lost 4 bases, and 4 bases had no gene match.